In this sample, the clone carrying this T cell receptor beta chain turned up a few times. TCRdb recomputed calls from the 5' RACE reads with MiXCR, one row per CDR3 protein. This repertoire shows tens of thousands of distinct CDR3 sequences, 15% to 20% found once; its top ten account for about 4.7%. The data originate from a study of T cells of healthy individuals. Germline CDR1 is MGHRA and CDR2 is YSYEKL. The CDR3 consists of 13 residues. The V and J ends lost 3 bases and 6 bases, in that order; junction bases with no gene match: 5. The receptor's source is a human donor in good health. The chain is built from TRBV4-1 and TRBJ2-7; 7 bases align to TRBD1. As DNA, the CDR3 is TGCGCCAGCAGCCACATCGGGACAGTCGAGCAGTACTTC. Encoded protein: CASSHIGTVEQYF.